This TCR beta chain was identified during a study of OX40 agonist ivuxolimab in advanced cancers. Overall study context: At doses from 0.01 to 10 mg/kg, patients were given intravenous ivuxolimab every 2 weeks. Partial responses occurred in Three dose-escalation patients, one with hepatocellular carcinoma and two with cutaneous melanoma. The eligibility criteria allowed prior anti-PD-1, anti-PD-L1 or anti-CTLA-4 therapy, and around 40% had some.

This clone was counted between two and nine times. The antigen is unknown. The CDR3 sequence is 14 residues long. Germline values: CDR1 SNHLY, CDR2 FYNNEI. Trimming shortened V by 8 bases and J by 5 bases, and 13 bases separated the two germline ends. Assay used: immunoSEQ multiplex PCR; TCRdb lists only in-frame clones, some missing. Here the sample spans about 14,000 clones, approximately 87% being singletons. Whole-study results and caveats: Among expanded peripheral T cells, antigen specificity went undetermined.

The receptor's source is an adult with an advanced solid tumor such as melanoma, head and neck, liver or kidney cancer. The chain joins TRBV2 to TRBJ1-6; the D is unclear. Sequences were derived from CD4+ or CD8+ T cells sorted from blood, sampled in a trial of the OX40 agonist ivuxolimab. In DNA form, the CDR3 reads TGTGCCAGCCAGTACCAACGGAATAATTCACCCCTCCACTTT. Translation gives CASQYQRNNSPLHF.